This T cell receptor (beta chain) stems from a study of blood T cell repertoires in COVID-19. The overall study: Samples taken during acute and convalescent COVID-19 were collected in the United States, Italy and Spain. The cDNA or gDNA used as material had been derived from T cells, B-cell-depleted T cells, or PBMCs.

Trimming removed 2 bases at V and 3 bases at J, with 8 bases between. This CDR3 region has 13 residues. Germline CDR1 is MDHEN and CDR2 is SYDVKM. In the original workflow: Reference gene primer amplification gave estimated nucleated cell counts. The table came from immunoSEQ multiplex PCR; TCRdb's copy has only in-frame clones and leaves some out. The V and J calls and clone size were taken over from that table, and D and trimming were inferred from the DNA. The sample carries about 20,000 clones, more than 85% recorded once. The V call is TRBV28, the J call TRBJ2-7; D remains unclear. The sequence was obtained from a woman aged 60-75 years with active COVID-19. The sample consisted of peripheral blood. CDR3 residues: CASSLPNSYEQYF. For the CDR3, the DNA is TGTGCCAGCAGTTTACCCAACAGCTACGAGCAGTACTTC.